These 24 T cell receptor beta chains share one sample of origin, sequenced in a study of a mutant IDH1 vaccine in newly diagnosed glioma. Described time point: baseline, week 1 (first vaccination visit). Stated treatment: pre-vaccination baseline after standard-of-care therapy. The protocol was immunoSEQ multiplex PCR, while the TCRdb copy is restricted to in-frame clones and leaves out a portion. Of about 68,000 clones listed, around 74% are singletons. Sample: PBMCs, taken from a glioma patient treated with radiotherapy, temozolomide or both. The receptors come from a man aged 50-60 years with glioma.

V and J are TRBV5-1 and TRBJ1-1; D call uncertain. The CDR3 runs to 13 residues. Per the germline V gene, CDR1 is SGHRS and CDR2 is YFSETQ. The V end was cut by 4 bases, the J end by 1 base, with 8 bases between. The CDR3 protein is CASSRAENTEAFF. For the CDR3, the DNA is TGCGCCAGCAGCAGGGCCGAGAACACTGAAGCTTTCTTT.

This chain connects TRBV4-2 to TRBJ2-6; D not certain. CDR1 and CDR2 from the germline V gene are LGHNA and YNFKEQ. V was pared by 5 bases and J by 0 bases, with 8 bases between. The CDR3 extends over 15 amino acids. CDR3: CASSYTSSGANVLTF. The CDR3 region has the DNA TGTGCCAGCAGCTACACCAGCTCTGGGGCCAACGTCCTGACTTTC.

DNA for the CDR3: TGTGCCAGCAGCCTGGGGACTAGCGGGGAGACCCAGTACTTC. It encodes CASSLGTSGETQYF. V gene TRBV7-2 combines with J gene TRBJ2-5, with 12 bases identical to TRBD2. V shed 5 bases and J 5 bases; nucleotides not matched to a gene: 3. The CDR3 extends over 14 amino acids. Per the germline V gene, CDR1 is SGHTA and CDR2 is FQGNSA. The complete variable domain, with remaining parts taken from reference TRBV7-2 and TRBJ2-5, reads GAGVSQSPSNKVTEKGKDVELRCDPISGHTALYWYRQSLGQGLEFLIYFQGNSAPDKSGLPSDRFSAERTGGSVSTLTIQRTQQEDSAVYLCASSLGTSGETQYFGPGTRLLVL.

The V gene is TRBV7-9, the J gene TRBJ2-3; D gene ambiguous. In germline, CDR1 is SEHNR, CDR2 FQNEAQ (reference sequence). Trimming shortened V by 4 bases and J by 4 bases, and 6 bases separated the two germline ends. This CDR3 contains 12 residues. CDR3 DNA: TGTGCCAGCAGCTCGACGGCAGATACGCAGTATTTT. Its protein product is CASSSTADTQYF.

This clone has a handful of counts. This chain links TRBV15 with TRBJ1-2; maybe TRBD1 (6 bases). The germline V gene encodes CDR1 LNHNV and CDR2 YYDKDF (reference sequence). The germline V and J ends were trimmed by 4 bases and 6 bases, with 15 bases remaining between them. There are 14 residues in the CDR3. The CDR3 DNA is TGTGCCACCAGCACAAGGGTGACAGGAGATGGCTACACCTTC. It codes for CATSTRVTGDGYTF. The whole variable domain, remainder taken from reference TRBV15 and TRBJ1-2, is DAMVIQNPRYQVTQFGKPVTLSCSQTLNHNVMYWYQQKSSQAPKLLFHYYDKDFNNEADTPDNFQSRRPNTSFCFLDIRSPGLGDTAMYLCATSTRVTGDGYTFGSGTRLTVV.

The CDR3 coding sequence is TGCGCCAGCGCAGGGCGAACTGACGGGGAGCTGTTTTTT. Translating gives CASAGRTDGELFF. The rearrangement links TRBV10-1 to TRBJ2-2; D might be TRBD1 (5 bases). CDR1 and CDR2 from the germline V gene are WNHNN and SYGVQD (reference sequence). The CDR3 is 13 amino acids. Trimming cost V 8 bases and J 7 bases, with 14 bases left between them.

J is TRBJ1-1 and V is TRBV19, with D possibly being TRBD1 (6 bases). The CDR3 has 13 residues. V was cut by 5 bases and J by 2 bases, with 9 bases left in between. Germline CDR1 LNHDA, CDR2 SQIVND (reference sequence). The chain's CDR3 is CASSGGLNTEAFF. Here the CDR3 DNA reads TGTGCCAGTAGTGGGGGCCTTAACACTGAAGCTTTCTTT.

V gene TRBV7-2 combines with J gene TRBJ2-7, with D uncertain. Trimming shortened V by 1 base and J by 3 bases, and 7 bases separated the two germline ends. This CDR3 is built from 13 residues. Germline CDR1 and CDR2: SGHTA and FQGNSA. For the CDR3, the DNA is TGTGCCAGCAGCTTAGGTAGGGTCTACGAGCAGTACTTC. Its protein product is CASSLGRVYEQYF. Based on the CDR3 plus reference TRBV7-2 and TRBJ2-7, the full variable domain is GAGVSQSPSNKVTEKGKDVELRCDPISGHTALYWYRQSLGQGLEFLIYFQGNSAPDKSGLPSDRFSAERTGGSVSTLTIQRTQQEDSAVYLCASSLGRVYEQYFGPGTRLTVT.

This clone was detected only a few times. The chain has TRBV19 and TRBJ1-5; D remains unclear. This CDR3 has 15 residues. Deletions cut 0 bases from V and 7 bases from J, with 13 bases between. CDR1 is LNHDA and CDR2 is SQIVND in the germline V gene (reference sequence). CDR3 amino acids: CASSIDWQVDQPQHF. In DNA, the CDR3 is TGTGCCAGTAGTATAGACTGGCAGGTTGACCAGCCCCAGCATTTT.

This clone was seen a single time. The chain recombines TRBV28 with TRBJ1-5; D gene ambiguous. The CDR3 runs to 11 residues. Trimming stripped 5 bases from V and 4 bases from J, with 3 bases between. Germline-derived CDR1 and CDR2 are MDHEN and SYDVKM. The DNA of the CDR3 is TGTGCCAGCAGTAGGAATCAGCCCCAGCATTTT. Translating it yields CASSRNQPQHF.

The rearrangement joins TRBV2 to TRBJ2-7; D gene uncertain. Germline-derived CDR1 and CDR2 are SNHLY and FYNNEI. The CDR3 totals 12 residues. Trimming took 5 bases from V and 0 from J, leaving 5 bases between them. CDR3 in DNA: TGTGCCAGCAGTTATAGCTCCTACGAGCAGTACTTC. This gives the protein CASSYSSYEQYF.

V and J are TRBV2 and TRBJ1-1; the D is unclear. V was clipped by 3 bases and J by 2 bases, with 7 bases between them. CDR3 length equals 13 residues. Germline V gives CDR1 SNHLY, CDR2 FYNNEI. The CDR3 region is CASSEETNTEAFF. The CDR3 bases are TGTGCCAGCAGTGAGGAAACTAACACTGAAGCTTTCTTT.

This sequence joins TRBV5-1 and TRBJ1-4; D is possibly TRBD1 (5 bases). CDR3 size: 14 residues. Between the trimmed V and J ends, which lost 2 bases and 3 bases, there was a span of 8 bases. Germline V gene data show CDR1 as SGHRS and CDR2 as YFSETQ. CDR3 coding DNA: TGCGCCAGCAGCTTCGGGGGTTCTAATGAAAAACTGTTTTTT. Its protein is CASSFGGSNEKLFF.

A remark on this clone: Different DNA sequences within this sample yield the same CDR3. V usage is TRBV6-5 and J usage is TRBJ1-5; D gene unclear. V lost 0 bases and J 0 bases, leaving 6 bases between the germline ends. The CDR3 runs to 15 residues. Germline V gives CDR1 MNHEY, CDR2 SVGAGI. CDR3 amino acids: CASSYSLVSNQPQHF. As DNA, the CDR3 is TGTGCCAGCAGTTACTCTCTGGTTAGCAATCAGCCCCAGCATTTT.

J is TRBJ2-5 and V is TRBV7-9; 9 positions match TRBD1. V lost 5 bases and J lost 4; bases outside the gene matches: 8. The length of the CDR3 is 15 residues. CDR1 SEHNR and CDR2 FQNEAQ come from the germline V gene (reference sequence). Here the CDR3 DNA reads TGTGCCAGCAGCGTGGACAGGGGAGTCGGAGAGACCCAGTACTTC. The encoded protein is CASSVDRGVGETQYF.

V usage is TRBV2 and J usage is TRBJ2-5; D may be TRBD1 (6 bases). Trimming stripped 5 bases from V and 2 bases from J, with 9 bases between. This CDR3 spans 13 amino acids. Germline V gene sequence: CDR1 SNHLY, CDR2 FYNNEI. CDR3 loop: CASSRDTQETQYF. CDR3 sequence (DNA): TGTGCCAGCAGTCGGGACACACAAGAGACCCAGTACTTC.

The genes are TRBV10-3 and TRBJ2-3; D possibly matches TRBD1 or TRBD2 (6 bases each). Trimming removed 7 bases at V and 0 bases at J, with 11 bases between. Per the germline V gene, CDR1 is ENHRY and CDR2 is SYGVKD. The CDR3 covers 14 residues. CDR3 in amino acids: CAIKGGSSTDTQYF. CDR3 nucleotides: TGTGCCATCAAGGGGGGCAGTAGCACAGATACGCAGTATTTT.

The genes are TRBV7-9 and TRBJ2-1; 7 bases fit TRBD1. CDR1 and CDR2 (germline): SEHNR, FQNEAQ (reference sequence). J lost 4 bases, V lost 5 bases, and 11 bases had no gene match. There are 16 residues in the CDR3. This CDR3 is CASSPVPGGEYNEQFF. CDR3 sequence (DNA): TGTGCCAGCAGCCCAGTTCCAGGGGGAGAATACAATGAGCAGTTCTTC.

The rearrangement joins TRBV30 to TRBJ1-5, with TRBD1 as a possible D gene (5 bases). The CDR3 spans 14 residues. V lost 1 base and J 4 bases, leaving 11 bases between the germline ends. Per the germline V gene, CDR1 is GTSNPN and CDR2 is SVGIG (reference sequence). CDR3 sequence reads: CAWSAGTENQPQHF. The CDR3 nucleotides are TGTGCCTGGAGTGCGGGGACGGAGAATCAGCCCCAGCATTTT.

This clone was counted a few times. The chain is built from TRBV30 and TRBJ1-2; 7 bases match TRBD1. Trimming cost V 0 bases and J 14 bases; bases outside gene matches: 12. The CDR3 loop spans 13 amino acids. The germline V gene has CDR1 GTSNPN and CDR2 SVGIG (reference sequence). The CDR3 bases are TGTGCCTGGAGTGTACTTGGAAGACAGGGCAGGACCTTC. Translating gives CAWSVLGRQGRTF.

The CDR3 is CSVPYGTEAFF. In DNA, the CDR3 is TGCAGCGTGCCATATGGGACTGAAGCTTTCTTT. V is TRBV29-1 and J is TRBJ1-1; D is undetermined. CDR3 length: 11 residues. Germline V gene data show CDR1 as SQVTM and CDR2 as ANQGSEA. The V end was cut by 6 bases, the J end by 5 bases, with 10 bases between.

The count of this clone is one. V gene TRBV9 combines with J gene TRBJ2-7; D is possibly TRBD2 (5 bases). The V and J ends lost 0 bases and 6 bases respectively, with 7 bases between them. This CDR3 contains 12 residues. Looked up from germline, CDR1 is SGDLS and CDR2 is YYNGEE. CDR3 region: CASSVGETEQYF. The DNA for the CDR3 is TGTGCCAGCAGCGTAGGGGAGACCGAGCAGTACTTC.

This chain connects TRBV7-9 to TRBJ2-3, with 9 positions matching TRBD1. This CDR3 has 15 amino acids. V gave up 4 bases and J gave up 5 bases; unmatched junction bases: 7. Germline V gene sequence: CDR1 SEHNR, CDR2 FQNEAQ (reference sequence). CDR3 sequence reads: CASSSDRGSGDTQYF. For the CDR3, the DNA is TGTGCCAGCAGCTCGGACAGGGGATCAGGAGATACGCAGTATTTT. Drawing the rest from reference TRBV7-9 and TRBJ2-3, the complete variable domain is DTGVSQNPRHKITKRGQNVTFRCDPISEHNRLYWYRQTLGQGPEFLTYFQNEAQLEKSRLLSDRFSAERPKGSFSTLEIQRTEQGDSAMYLCASSSDRGSGDTQYFGPGTRLTVL.

The genes are TRBV27 and TRBJ2-7, with TRBD1 identical over 8 bases. Germline CDR1 is MNHEY and CDR2 is SMNVEV (reference sequence). The CDR3 loop spans 14 amino acids. J lost 1 base, V lost 5 bases, and 4 bases had no gene match. The CDR3 sequence: CASSLDRGSYEQYF. The CDR3 nucleotides are TGTGCCAGCAGTCTTGACAGGGGTTCCTACGAGCAGTACTTC.